Below are 14 T cell receptor beta chains sequenced from a single sample in a study of CD8 T cells in Susac syndrome. RNA, at about 0.5 to 1 ug, was reverse transcribed with random hexamers. TCRdb processed the immunoSEQ multiplex PCR reads anew with MiXCR; each CDR3 protein has one entry. The sample consists of some 150,000 distinct CDR3 sequences, roughly 94% of them appearing once. The sample comprised CD4+ T cells from PBMCs. These receptors all stem from a human donor in good health.

The chain couples TRBV7-9 to TRBJ2-5; D gene uncertain. Germline V gives CDR1 SEHNR, CDR2 FQNEAQ (reference sequence). V was cut by 4 bases and J by 5 bases, with 11 bases left in between. The CDR3 length is 13 residues. The CDR3 region has the DNA TGTGCCAGCAGCTCCGATGGGCTGGAGACCCAGTACTTC. Its protein is CASSSDGLETQYF.

This rearrangement joins TRBV11-1 to TRBJ2-5; TRBD1 agrees at 9 bases. The CDR3 contains 14 residues. Per germline, CDR1 SGHAT and CDR2 FQDESV (reference sequence). The junction had 6 bases not matched to a gene; V was cut back by 5 bases and J by 5 bases. Here the CDR3 DNA reads TGTGCCAGCAGCCCCCGGGACAGGGTGGAGACCCAGTACTTC. Translated: CASSPRDRVETQYF.

This clonotype came up a few times. The genes are TRBV6-6 and TRBJ2-3; TRBD1 agrees at 8 bases. Germline lookup yields CDR1 MNHNY and CDR2 SVGAGI (reference sequence). Trimming took 7 bases from V and 4 from J; bases not matched to a gene: 4. The CDR3 runs to 13 residues. In DNA, the CDR3 is TGTGCCAGCACCGGACAGGGCTCAGATACGCAGTATTTT. Translated, it gives CASTGQGSDTQYF.

The rearrangement uses TRBV30 and TRBJ2-5; D possibly corresponds to TRBD2 (7 bases). This CDR3 is built from 13 residues. Trimming took 1 base from V and 5 from J, leaving 11 bases between them. Germline lookup yields CDR1 GTSNPN and CDR2 SVGIG (reference sequence). The CDR3 here is CAWSGGGVETQYF. Here the CDR3 DNA reads TGTGCCTGGAGTGGGGGGGGCGTGGAGACCCAGTACTTC.

This sequence joins TRBV5-1 and TRBJ2-7; D unclear. The germline V gene encodes CDR1 SGHRS and CDR2 YFSETQ. The V gene lost 0 bases and the J gene lost 1 base, with 14 bases spanning the gap. This CDR3 comprises 16 residues. The DNA for the CDR3 is TGCGCCAGCAGCTTGGTGGTCGTCTCCCTATCCTACGAGCAGTACTTC. Its protein is CASSLVVVSLSYEQYF.

The CDR3 nucleotides are TGTGCCAGTAGTATCTTCAGTCCTCTAGCCAAAAACATTCAGTACTTC. Protein sequence: CASSIFSPLAKNIQYF. The rearrangement uses TRBV19 and TRBJ2-4, with D hard to call. The CDR3 is 16 amino acids. In germline, CDR1 is LNHDA, CDR2 SQIVND (reference sequence). Trimming removed 3 bases from V and 0 bases from J, with 12 bases in between.

The gene calls are TRBV15 and TRBJ1-1; D may be TRBD1 (5 bases). V lost 5 bases and J lost 1, with 14 bases in between. The germline V gene encodes CDR1 LNHNV and CDR2 YYDKDF (reference sequence). This CDR3 region has 15 residues. CDR3 in amino acids: CATSGGGAGNTEAFF. The CDR3 DNA reads TGTGCCACCAGCGGGGGGGGAGCAGGGAACACTGAAGCTTTCTTT. The full variable domain, rest sourced from reference TRBV15 and TRBJ1-1, is DAMVIQNPRYQVTQFGKPVTLSCSQTLNHNVMYWYQQKSSQAPKLLFHYYDKDFNNEADTPDNFQSRRPNTSFCFLDIRSPGLGDTAMYLCATSGGGAGNTEAFFGQGTRLTVV.

This rearrangement joins TRBV5-1 to TRBJ1-2, with 7 bases matching TRBD1. V lost 4 bases, J lost 0 bases, and 6 bases stayed unmatched. CDR1 is SGHRS and CDR2 is YFSETQ in the germline V gene. This CDR3 has 15 amino acids. The CDR3 sequence is CASSPGTATNYGYTF. The CDR3 DNA reads as TGCGCCAGCAGCCCAGGGACAGCCACTAACTATGGCTACACCTTC.

The chain recombines TRBV3-1 with TRBJ2-7, with TRBD2 as a possible D gene (6 bases). V was trimmed by 11 bases and J by 2 bases, leaving 16 bases between them. This CDR3 comprises 13 residues. Germline values: CDR1 LGHDT, CDR2 YNNKEL (reference sequence). The chain's CDR3 is CASRQASAYEQYF. CDR3 nucleotide sequence: TGTGCCTCTCGTCAGGCTAGCGCCTACGAGCAGTACTTC.

The rearrangement joins TRBV30 to TRBJ1-1; TRBD1 is a possible D gene (6 bases). CDR1 is GTSNPN, CDR2 SVGIG, per germline (reference sequence). The CDR3 consists of 14 residues. With 3 bases removed from V and 0 bases from J, the gap between germline ends came to 11 bases. The CDR3 DNA sequence: TGTGCCTGGAGCGGACAGACAATGAACACTGAAGCTTTCTTT. Protein sequence: CAWSGQTMNTEAFF.

The chain uses TRBV12-3 or TRBV12-4 and TRBJ1-5; D possibly corresponds to TRBD1 (5 bases). This CDR3 region has 14 residues. The V end lost 5 bases, the J end lost 3 bases, and 11 bases lay between the germline ends. CDR3 in DNA: TGTGCCAGCAGTCACACAGGTGACAATCAGCCCCAGCATTTT. The encoded protein is CASSHTGDNQPQHF.

This clonotype was counted once. The V call is TRBV27, the J call TRBJ1-1; D call uncertain. The CDR3 length is 14 residues. Germline V gene sequence: CDR1 MNHEY, CDR2 SMNVEV (reference sequence). Trimming stripped 2 bases from V and 3 bases from J, with 10 bases between. CDR3 sequence: CASSLGILDTEAFF. The DNA for the CDR3 is TGTGCCAGCAGTTTAGGGATTCTCGACACTGAAGCTTTCTTT.

V is TRBV2 and J is TRBJ1-5; D may be TRBD1 (5 bases). V shed 7 bases and J shed 3 bases, with 16 bases lying between them. CDR1 is SNHLY and CDR2 is FYNNEI in the germline V gene. The CDR3 consists of 15 residues. The CDR3 protein is CASNPGTLPNQPQHF. CDR3 sequence (DNA): TGTGCCAGCAACCCCGGGACCCTTCCCAATCAGCCCCAGCATTTT.

This sequence joins TRBV25-1 and TRBJ2-2, with D possibly TRBD2 on 5 matching bases. With 2 bases removed from V and 4 bases from J, the gap between germline ends came to 11 bases. Germline CDR1 MGHDK, CDR2 SYGVNS. The CDR3 totals 15 residues. CDR3 loop: CASSEGGRSTGELFF. The CDR3 nucleotides read TGTGCCAGCAGTGAAGGTGGGAGATCCACCGGGGAGCTGTTTTTT.